These 30 T cell receptor beta chains share one sample of origin, sequenced in a study of cytomegalovirus exposure and HLA in healthy donors. 13 Jbeta primers and 60 Vbeta primers were used for the PCR. The data were produced by immunoSEQ multiplex PCR, yet TCRdb's version contains in-frame clones alone and is incomplete. The profile covers some 100,000 clones, with roughly 80% appearing a single time and 4.5% to 5% taken by the ten largest. Sequencing was done on a sample of PBMCs. The receptors originated from a man aged 50-60 years in good health and CMV-seropositive.

The genes are TRBV27 and TRBJ1-1; 8 positions match TRBD1. This CDR3 region has 16 residues. V dropped 5 bases and J dropped 5; count of bases not matched to a gene: 13. CDR1 is MNHEY, CDR2 SMNVEV, per germline (reference sequence). CDR3 nucleotide sequence: TGTGCCAGCAGTCTACTACAGGGGGGGTCGCGTACTGAAGCTTTCTTT. It specifies CASSLLQGGSRTEAFF.

This sequence joins TRBV30 and TRBJ2-2; D is unclear. In germline, CDR1 is GTSNPN, CDR2 SVGIG (reference sequence). CDR3 length equals 12 residues. Trimming cost V 1 base and J 6 bases, with 6 bases left between them. The CDR3 DNA is TGTGCCTGGAGTGGGCCAGCCGGGGAGCTGTTTTTT. The encoded protein is CAWSGPAGELFF.

This clone was counted only a few times. This chain connects TRBV15 to TRBJ2-4; 9 bases match TRBD1. CDR3 length: 15 residues. The germline V gene encodes CDR1 LNHNV and CDR2 YYDKDF (reference sequence). V shed 4 bases and J 7 bases; nucleotides not matched to a gene: 8. The CDR3 sequence: CATSIGQGRMNIQYF. The CDR3 region has the DNA TGTGCCACCAGCATAGGACAGGGGAGAATGAACATTCAGTACTTC.

This clone was seen a handful of times. This sequence joins TRBV5-6 and TRBJ2-1, with TRBD1 as a possible D gene (5 bases). The germline V and J ends were trimmed by 4 bases and 3 bases, with 17 bases remaining between them. The germline gives CDR1 SGHDT, CDR2 YYEEEE. CDR3 length equals 16 residues. The CDR3 reads CASSARRSRVYNEQFF. The CDR3 nucleotides are TGTGCCAGCAGCGCACGAAGATCCAGGGTCTACAATGAGCAGTTCTTC.

This chain links TRBV7-2 with TRBJ1-1; tentatively, D is TRBD1 (5 bases). Per the germline V gene, CDR1 is SGHTA and CDR2 is FQGNSA. The CDR3 runs to 15 residues. The V end lost 5 bases, the J end lost 4 bases, and 17 bases lay between the germline ends. The DNA for the CDR3 is TGTGCCAGCAGCCCTGTCGGGGGAAGGGGCACTGAAGCTTTCTTT. Residues: CASSPVGGRGTEAFF.

This chain links TRBV2 with TRBJ2-2; 7 bases map to TRBD2. The V gene's germline CDR1 is SNHLY and CDR2 FYNNEI. V lost 6 bases and J lost 7; bases outside the gene matches: 2. This CDR3 spans 12 amino acids. The CDR3 sequence: CASRRDYGELFF. CDR3 DNA: TGTGCCAGCAGGAGGGACTACGGGGAGCTGTTTTTT.

The chain employs TRBV5-6 and TRBJ1-5, with D unresolved. Deletions cut 2 bases from V and 0 bases from J, with 3 bases between. Germline V CDR1 and CDR2: SGHDT, YYEEEE. The CDR3 runs 13 residues. CDR3 protein: CASSFYSNQPQHF. The CDR3 DNA reads TGTGCCAGCAGCTTCTATAGCAATCAGCCCCAGCATTTT. The full variable domain, its missing parts supplied by reference TRBV5-6 and TRBJ1-5, is DAGVTQSPTHLIKTRGQQVTLRCSPKSGHDTVSWYQQALGQGPQFIFQYYEEEERQRGNFPDRFSGHQFPNYSSELNVNALLLGDSALYLCASSFYSNQPQHFGDGTRLSIL.

The DNA for the CDR3 is TGTGCCAGCAGCCAAGGACAGGGATCCAACTATGGCTACACCTTC. This translates into CASSQGQGSNYGYTF. The rearrangement uses TRBV4-2 and TRBJ1-2; 7 bases agree with TRBD1. The germline V gene has CDR1 LGHNA and CDR2 YNFKEQ. V lost 1 base and J lost 2; bases outside the gene matches: 4. This CDR3 is 15 amino acids long.

The gene calls are TRBV4-2 and TRBJ1-2; 9 nucleotides match TRBD1. Germline V gene data show CDR1 as LGHNA and CDR2 as YNFKEQ. The junction had 3 bases not matched to a gene; V was cut back by 2 bases and J by 8 bases. This CDR3 has 13 amino acids. The CDR3: CASSQRTGDGYTF. The CDR3 bases are TGTGCCAGCAGCCAAAGGACAGGGGACGGCTACACCTTC.

This chain links TRBV5-1 with TRBJ1-1, with D unclear. This CDR3 region has 13 residues. Deletions cut 3 bases from V and 5 bases from J, with 11 bases between. Germline V lookup: CDR1 SGHRS, CDR2 YFSETQ. DNA of the CDR3: TGCGCCAGCAGCTCCCTAGGTCAAACTGAAGCTTTCTTT. Its protein product is CASSSLGQTEAFF.

This chain uses TRBV27 with TRBJ2-5; 9 bases align to TRBD2. V shed 5 bases and J 1 base; nucleotides not matched to a gene: 2. The CDR3 is 14 amino acids. Germline lookup yields CDR1 MNHEY and CDR2 SMNVEV (reference sequence). DNA for the CDR3: TGTGCCAGCAGTCCGACTAGCGGCCAAGAGACCCAGTACTTC. Encoded protein: CASSPTSGQETQYF.

The chain combines TRBV10-3 with TRBJ2-3; D gene uncertain. Deletions cut 7 bases from V and 1 base from J, with 12 bases between. CDR1 ENHRY and CDR2 SYGVKD come from the germline V gene. The CDR3 is 14 amino acids. In DNA form, the CDR3 reads TGTGCCATCACCCATCAACACGGCACAGATACGCAGTATTTT. Residues: CAITHQHGTDTQYF.

This clone was seen just once. A read error is likely, as this CDR3 ends without the conserved phenylalanine or tryptophan. The DNA is left out, because the CDR3 cannot be placed on it with certainty; the CDR3 is given as TCRdb lists it. The rearrangement links TRBV12-1 to TRBJ1-1. TRBV12-1 is a pseudogene. The CDR3 length equals 13 residues, ends included. CDR3 protein: CASTPFVITEAFV.

This sequence joins TRBV6-6 and TRBJ1-6; D gene uncertain. The CDR3 is made up of 15 amino acids. CDR1 is MNHNY and CDR2 is SVGAGI in the germline V gene (reference sequence). Between the trimmed V and J ends, which lost 7 bases and 2 bases, there was a span of 12 bases. This CDR3 is CASTTSGTYNSPLHF. CDR3 nucleotide sequence: TGTGCCAGCACCACTTCCGGGACCTATAATTCACCCCTCCACTTT.

The rearrangement links TRBV14 to TRBJ1-1; no clear D gene. V lost 4 bases and J 0 bases, leaving 9 bases between the germline ends. The CDR3 is 14 residues long. Germline CDR1 SGHDN, CDR2 FVKESK. CDR3 sequence reads: CASSLQTMNTEAFF. The CDR3 DNA sequence: TGTGCCAGCAGCCTACAGACCATGAACACTGAAGCTTTCTTT.

The chain carries TRBV28 and TRBJ1-2; D call uncertain. The CDR3 runs to 11 residues. Trimming took 5 bases from V and 6 from J, leaving 7 bases between them. From germline, CDR1 is MDHEN and CDR2 SYDVKM. The CDR3 loop reads CASSISHGYTF. The CDR3 nucleotides are TGTGCCAGCAGTATCAGTCATGGCTACACCTTC.

V usage is TRBV5-4 and J usage is TRBJ2-1, with 9 positions matching TRBD1. Germline V CDR1 and CDR2: SGHNT, YYREEE (reference sequence). This CDR3 is built from 15 residues. V was clipped by 2 bases and J by 4 bases; unmatched bases: 4. The CDR3 loop is CASSFDRGGYNEQFF. The CDR3 DNA reads TGTGCCAGCAGCTTCGACAGGGGGGGGTACAATGAGCAGTTCTTC.

This rearrangement joins TRBV6-1 to TRBJ2-1; 13 bases line up with TRBD2. V gave up 4 bases and J gave up 7 bases; unmatched junction bases: 7. The germline CDR1 and CDR2 sequences are MNHNS and SASEGT. This CDR3 contains 16 residues. The CDR3 protein is CASSVTSGGRGNEQFF. The CDR3 nucleotides read TGTGCCAGCAGTGTGACTAGCGGGGGGCGGGGGAATGAGCAGTTCTTC.

The chain recombines TRBV18 with TRBJ2-1; D might be TRBD1 (7 bases). The CDR3 runs 17 residues. Germline CDR1 is KGHSH and CDR2 is LQKENI. Trimming stripped 0 bases from V and 7 bases from J, with 19 bases between. The CDR3 DNA sequence: TGTGCCAGCTCACCACCTAATCCGGGGGCAGGGGGGAATGAGCAGTTCTTC. Its translation: CASSPPNPGAGGNEQFF. Complete variable domain (other parts from reference TRBV18 and TRBJ2-1): NAGVMQNPRHLVRRRGQEARLRCSPMKGHSHVYWYRQLPEEGLKFMVYLQKENIIDESGMPKERFSAEFPKEGPSILRIQQVVRGDSAAYFCASSPPNPGAGGNEQFFGPGTRLTVL.

The V call is TRBV25-1, the J call TRBJ2-2; D might be TRBD2 (7 bases). V lost 2 bases and J 6 bases, leaving 19 bases between the germline ends. The CDR3 loop spans 17 amino acids. Germline values: CDR1 MGHDK, CDR2 SYGVNS. The CDR3 nucleotides read TGTGCCAGCAGTGAACGGGGGCCGGGGGGCAATCCCGGGGAGCTGTTTTTT. Translation gives CASSERGPGGNPGELFF.

A single count supports this clone. CDR3 in amino acids: CASSLEAGGPETQYF. Here the CDR3 DNA reads TGTGCCAGCAGCTTGGAAGCGGGGGGGCCAGAGACCCAGTACTTC. V gene TRBV7-9 combines with J gene TRBJ2-5; 10 nucleotides align to TRBD2. CDR3 length: 15 residues. With V trimmed by 3 bases and J by 4 bases, 5 bases remained unmatched. The germline gives CDR1 SEHNR, CDR2 FQNEAQ (reference sequence).

The chain is built from TRBV7-3 and TRBJ2-3; TRBD2 aligns across 8 bases. CDR1 and CDR2 (germline): SGHTA, FQGTGA. Trimming removed 2 bases from V and 2 bases from J; junction bases left unmatched: 3. The CDR3 has 15 residues. CDR3 sequence reads: CASSLLAGHTDTQYF. Here the CDR3 DNA reads TGTGCCAGCAGCTTATTAGCGGGGCACACAGATACGCAGTATTTT. Variable domain in full (rest from reference TRBV7-3 and TRBJ2-3): GAGVSQTPSNKVTEKGKYVELRCDPISGHTALYWYRQSLGQGPEFLIYFQGTGAADDSGLPNDRFFAVRPEGSVSTLKIQRTERGDSAVYLCASSLLAGHTDTQYFGPGTRLTVL.

The chain employs TRBV12-5 and TRBJ2-1; a weak D match, TRBD2 (5 bases). The CDR3 consists of 14 residues. The germline V gene has CDR1 LGHNT and CDR2 FRNRAP. V lost 7 bases, J lost 5 bases, and 15 bases lay in between. The CDR3 sequence: CASVLISDHNEQFF. DNA of the CDR3: TGTGCTAGTGTCTTAATTAGCGACCACAATGAGCAGTTCTTC. The full variable domain, rest sourced from reference TRBV12-5 and TRBJ2-1, is DARVTQTPRHKVTEMGQEVTMRCQPILGHNTVFWYRQTMMQGLELLAYFRNRAPLDDSGMPKDRFSAEMPDATLATLKIQPSEPRDSAVYFCASVLISDHNEQFFGPGTRLTVL.

This chain uses TRBV7-9 with TRBJ1-3; D perhaps matches TRBD1 (6 bases). Germline lookup yields CDR1 SEHNR and CDR2 FQNEAQ (reference sequence). V was shortened by 4 bases and J by 0 bases, with 22 bases between the two germline ends. This CDR3 is built from 19 residues. CDR3 nucleotides: TGTGCCAGCAGCTCGACCGGGACATTCAGTTTGAGCTCTGGAAACACCATATATTTT. It translates to CASSSTGTFSLSSGNTIYF.

J is TRBJ2-7 and V is TRBV5-1; D may be TRBD1 (6 bases). This CDR3 is built from 15 residues. V was shortened by 0 bases and J by 4 bases, with 14 bases between the two germline ends. Germline-derived CDR1 and CDR2 are SGHRS and YFSETQ. CDR3: CASSLEPGHLYEQYF. CDR3 sequence (DNA): TGCGCCAGCAGCTTGGAACCGGGACACCTTTACGAGCAGTACTTC.

The chain joins TRBV6-1 to TRBJ2-1; D may be TRBD1 (5 bases). CDR3 size: 15 residues. V was cut by 6 bases and J by 4 bases, with 16 bases left in between. CDR1 and CDR2 (germline): MNHNS, SASEGT. The CDR3 region is CASSPGLLGYNEQFF. As DNA, the CDR3 is TGTGCCAGCAGCCCAGGGCTCCTCGGATACAATGAGCAGTTCTTC.

The chain combines TRBV7-2 with TRBJ2-5, with TRBD2 matching 9 bases. The CDR3 length is 15 residues. Germline V gene data show CDR1 as SGHTA and CDR2 as FQGNSA. V shed 2 bases, J shed 5 bases, and the junction held 6 bases outside the gene matches. The CDR3 bases are TGTGCCAGCAGCTTACGGGTCAGCGGGAGGGAGACCCAGTACTTC. It is translated as CASSLRVSGRETQYF.

This chain joins TRBV11-2 and TRBJ1-2, with 7 bases matching TRBD1. Trimming took 2 bases from V and 4 from J; bases not matched to a gene: 4. Germline V gene data show CDR1 as SGHAT and CDR2 as FQNNGV. The CDR3 is made up of 14 amino acids. The CDR3, as DNA: TGTGCCAGCAGCTTAACCGGGACAGCCTATGGCTACACCTTC. It translates to CASSLTGTAYGYTF. Supplemented by reference TRBV11-2 and TRBJ1-2, the full variable domain reads EAGVAQSPRYKIIEKRQSVAFWCNPISGHATLYWYQQILGQGPKLLIQFQNNGVVDDSQLPKDRFSAERLKGVDSTLKIQPAKLEDSAVYLCASSLTGTAYGYTFGSGTRLTVV.

This chain links TRBV6-1 with TRBJ1-3; TRBD1 matches 8 bases. V gave up 6 bases and J gave up 2 bases; unmatched junction bases: 6. This CDR3 contains 15 residues. Looked up from germline, CDR1 is MNHNS and CDR2 is SASEGT. As DNA, the CDR3 is TGTGCCAGCAGAAACAGGGGGTTCACTGGAAACACCATATATTTT. This codes for CASRNRGFTGNTIYF.

The V gene is TRBV19, the J gene TRBJ1-5; TRBD1 matches at 7 bases. Losses at the gene ends were 4 bases for V and 7 bases for J; bases not matched to a gene: 13. CDR1 and CDR2 from the germline V gene are LNHDA and SQIVND (reference sequence). CDR3 length: 16 amino acids. The CDR3 is CASSTTGQQIQQPQHF. In nucleotides, the CDR3 is TGTGCCAGTAGTACCACGGGACAGCAAATCCAACAGCCCCAGCATTTT.